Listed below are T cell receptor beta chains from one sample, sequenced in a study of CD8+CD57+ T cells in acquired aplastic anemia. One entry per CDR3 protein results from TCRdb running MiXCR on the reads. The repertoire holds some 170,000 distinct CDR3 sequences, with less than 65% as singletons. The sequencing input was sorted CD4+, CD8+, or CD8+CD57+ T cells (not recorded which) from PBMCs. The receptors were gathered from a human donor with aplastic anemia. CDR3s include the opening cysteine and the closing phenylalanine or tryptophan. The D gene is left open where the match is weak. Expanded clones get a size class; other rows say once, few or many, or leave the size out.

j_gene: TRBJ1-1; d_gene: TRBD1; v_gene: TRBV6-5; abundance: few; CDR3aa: CASSPLQGASTEAFF; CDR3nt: TGTGCCAGCAGTCCCCTACAGGGGGCCAGCACTGAAGCTTTCTTT
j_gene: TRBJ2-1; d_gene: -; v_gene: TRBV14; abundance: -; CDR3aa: CASSQVGTSNEQFF; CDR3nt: TGTGCCAGCAGCCAAGTCGGGACTTCCAATGAGCAGTTCTTC
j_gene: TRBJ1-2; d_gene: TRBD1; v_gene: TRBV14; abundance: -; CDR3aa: CASSQVVGGGYTF; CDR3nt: TGTGCCAGCAGCCAAGTCGTAGGGGGCGGCTACACCTTC
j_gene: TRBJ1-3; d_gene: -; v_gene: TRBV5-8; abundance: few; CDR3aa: CASSISVAGNTIYF; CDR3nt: TGTGCCAGTAGTATCAGTGTGGCGGGAAACACCATATATTTT
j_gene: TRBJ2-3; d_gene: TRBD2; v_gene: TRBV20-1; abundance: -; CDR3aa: CSATSGLAGAVTQYF; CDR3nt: TGCAGTGCTACCTCCGGACTAGCGGGAGCGGTTACGCAGTATTTT
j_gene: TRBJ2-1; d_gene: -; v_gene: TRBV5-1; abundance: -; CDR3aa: CASSWADISYNEQFF; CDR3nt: TGCGCCAGCAGCTGGGCGGACATCTCCTACAATGAGCAGTTCTTC
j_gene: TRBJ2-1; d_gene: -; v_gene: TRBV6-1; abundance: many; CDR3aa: CASSEGNARGNEQFF; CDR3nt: TGTGCCAGCAGTGAGGGGAATGCTAGGGGGAATGAGCAGTTCTTC
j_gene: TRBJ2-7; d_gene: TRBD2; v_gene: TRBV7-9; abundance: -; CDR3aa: CASSSSGGEYEQYF; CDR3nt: TGTGCCAGCAGCTCAAGCGGGGGGGAGTACGAGCAGTACTTC
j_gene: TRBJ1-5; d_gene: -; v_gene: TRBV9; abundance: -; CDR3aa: CASSVGGAGQPQHF; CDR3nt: TGCGCCAGCAGCGTGGGAGGGGCTGGGCAGCCCCAGCATTTT
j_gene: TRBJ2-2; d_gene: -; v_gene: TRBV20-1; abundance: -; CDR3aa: CSARGANTGELFF; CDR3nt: TGCAGTGCTAGAGGGGCTAACACCGGGGAGCTGTTTTTT
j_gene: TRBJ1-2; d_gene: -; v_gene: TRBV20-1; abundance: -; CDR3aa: CSASTDTGGAFYGYTF; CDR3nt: TGCAGTGCCTCTACAGATACCGGGGGAGCGTTCTATGGCTACACCTTC
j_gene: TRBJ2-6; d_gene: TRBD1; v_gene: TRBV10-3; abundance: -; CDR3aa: CAISVGQGRTEANVLTF; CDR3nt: TGTGCCATCAGTGTTGGACAGGGTAGGACTGAGGCCAACGTCCTGACTTTC
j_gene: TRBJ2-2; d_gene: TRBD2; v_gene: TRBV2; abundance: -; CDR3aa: CASSPGLSGTNTGELFF; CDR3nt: TGTGCCAGCAGCCCCGGACTTAGCGGGACGAACACCGGGGAGCTGTTTTTT
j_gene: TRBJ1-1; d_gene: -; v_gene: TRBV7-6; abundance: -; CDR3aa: CASSPAENTEAFF; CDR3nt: TGTGCCAGCAGTCCCGCAGAGAACACTGAAGCTTTCTTT
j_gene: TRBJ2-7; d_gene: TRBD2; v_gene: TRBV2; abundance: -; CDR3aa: CAGNSGRGYEQYF; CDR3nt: TGTGCCGGTAATAGCGGGAGGGGTTACGAGCAGTACTTC
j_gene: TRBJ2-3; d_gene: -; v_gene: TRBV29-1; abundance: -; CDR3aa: CSVRKGLGTDTQYF; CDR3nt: TGCAGCGTTCGGAAGGGTCTGGGCACAGATACGCAGTATTTT